This record covers a single T cell receptor beta chain. Its antigen is unidentified. The germline V gene encodes CDR1 SQVTM and CDR2 ANQGSEA. V lost 4 bases to trimming and J lost 5 bases, with 9 bases between them. This CDR3 has 12 amino acids. The sample belongs to a study of post-analysis software for immune sequencing data. For the study at large: The cohort encompassed relapsing-remitting, secondary progressive and progressive-relapsing multiple sclerosis disease courses. Study-wide results and limits: Multiple sclerosis patients showed significantly lower normalized Chao1 diversity than controls did. Same-batch preparations were strongly co-clustered by F measure. There were roughly five TRBV segments more frequent in patients than controls, and TRBV5-6, TRBV5-1 and TRBV20-1 were among them.

Built from TCR beta cDNA, the libraries had unique molecular identifiers in them. The authors obtained roughly 0.5 million cDNA molecules from roughly 1.1 to 9.2 million T cells. TCRdb ran MiXCR on the PCR reads and lists one entry per CDR3 protein. The sample has about 820,000 distinct CDR3 sequences, about 57% seen once. The gene calls are TRBV29-1 and TRBJ2-1; no clear D gene. The specimen was blood. The clonotype was recovered from a girl aged 5-17 years with multiple sclerosis. The CDR3, as DNA: TGCAGCGTTGCGAGACCCAACAATGAGCAGTTCTTC. Translation: CSVARPNNEQFF.